This T cell receptor (beta chain) was documented in a study of blood T cells in healthy people across ages. This clonotype was detected ten times or more. The CDR3 is 16 amino acids. Germline CDR1 is DFQATT and CDR2 is SNEGSKA (reference sequence). V dropped 4 bases and J dropped 3; count of bases not matched to a gene: 10. With a J-beta primer mix and a sample-barcoded 5' primer, a second PCR ran roughly 6 to 12 cycles. TCRdb reanalysed the 5' RACE reads using MiXCR and keeps one entry per CDR3 protein. The table has around 870,000 distinct CDR3 sequences, more than 25% seen once. Sequenced: blood. V is TRBV20-1 and J is TRBJ2-3; 10 bases fit TRBD2. This sequence originates from an elderly woman in good health. The CDR3 here is CSATHKAGGPTDTQYF. As DNA, the CDR3 is TGCAGTGCTACCCATAAAGCGGGGGGGCCGACAGATACGCAGTATTTT.